This T cell receptor beta chain was sequenced during a study of graft-versus-host responses after intestinal transplantation. Study results and limitations: GvH clones detected in recipient marrow included some appearing first in ileum or blood.

TCRdb's table, derived via immunoSEQ multiplex PCR, lists solely in-frame clones and lacks some. Of about 80,000 clones in the sample, 92% were seen once. V lost 5 bases to trimming and J lost 4 bases, with 11 bases between them. Germline CDR1 MNHEY, CDR2 SVGAGI. The CDR3 loop spans 13 amino acids. Details on this clone: The antigen is unknown.

This receptor was taken from a human patient who received an intestinal transplant, so some T cells may come from the graft donor. Sequenced material: PBMCs, taken 98 days after intestinal transplantation. This sequence joins TRBV6-5 and TRBJ1-1, with D uncertain. In DNA, the CDR3 is TGTGCCAGCAGTAGACTGGAAGGCACTGAAGCTTTCTTT. As protein: CASSRLEGTEAFF.